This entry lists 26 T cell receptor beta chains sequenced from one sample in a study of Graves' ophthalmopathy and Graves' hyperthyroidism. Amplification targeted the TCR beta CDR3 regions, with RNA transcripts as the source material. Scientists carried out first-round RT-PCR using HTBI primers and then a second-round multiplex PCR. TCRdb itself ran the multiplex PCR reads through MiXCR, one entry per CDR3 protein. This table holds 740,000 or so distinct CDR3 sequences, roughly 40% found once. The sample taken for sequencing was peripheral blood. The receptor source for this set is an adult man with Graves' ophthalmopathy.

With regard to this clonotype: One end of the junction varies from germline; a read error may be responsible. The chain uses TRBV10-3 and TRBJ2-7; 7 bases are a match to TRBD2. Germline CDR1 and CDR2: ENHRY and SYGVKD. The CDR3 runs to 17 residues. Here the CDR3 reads CASSEIRSSGSSYEQYF. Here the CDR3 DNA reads TGTGCCAGCAGTGAAATCCGCTCTAGCGGTAGTTCCTACGAGCAGTACTTC.

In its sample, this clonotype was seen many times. The CDR3 DNA sequence: TGCAGCGTTGGGGCCACCATCTCCTACGAGCAGTACTTC. Protein sequence: CSVGATISYEQYF. The chain employs TRBV29-1 and TRBJ2-7, with D unclear. Trimming took 4 bases from V and 0 from J, leaving 10 bases between them. The germline CDR1 and CDR2 sequences are SQVTM and ANQGSEA. The CDR3 has 13 amino acids.

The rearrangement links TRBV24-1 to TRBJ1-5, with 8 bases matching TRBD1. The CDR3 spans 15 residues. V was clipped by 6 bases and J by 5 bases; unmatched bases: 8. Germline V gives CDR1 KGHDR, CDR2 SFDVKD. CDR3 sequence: CATSFRGRGDQPQHF. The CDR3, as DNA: TGTGCCACCAGTTTCAGGGGGCGCGGAGATCAGCCCCAGCATTTT.

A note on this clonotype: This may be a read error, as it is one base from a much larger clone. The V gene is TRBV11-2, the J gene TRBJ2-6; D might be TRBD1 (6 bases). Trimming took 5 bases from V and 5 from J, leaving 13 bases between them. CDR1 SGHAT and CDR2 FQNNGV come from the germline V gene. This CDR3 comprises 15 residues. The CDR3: CASSATGSRANVLTF. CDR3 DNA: TGTGCCAGCAGCGCTACAGGGTCTAGGGCCAACGTCCTGACTTTC.

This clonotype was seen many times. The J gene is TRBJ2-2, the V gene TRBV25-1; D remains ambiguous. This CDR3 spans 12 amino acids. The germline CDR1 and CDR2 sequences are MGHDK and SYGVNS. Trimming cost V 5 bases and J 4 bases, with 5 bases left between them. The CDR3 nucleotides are TGTGCCAGCAGTACAAGCACCGGGGAGCTGTTTTTT. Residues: CASSTSTGELFF.

The CDR3 is CASSYPVFGSSGRRYEQYF. Here the CDR3 DNA reads TGTGCCAGCAGTTACCCCGTCTTCGGATCTAGCGGGAGACGGTACGAGCAGTACTTC. The chain joins TRBV11-2 to TRBJ2-7, with 10 bases matching TRBD2. CDR1 SGHAT and CDR2 FQNNGV come from the germline V gene. J gave up 4 bases and V 6 bases, and 21 bases lay outside the gene matches. The length of the CDR3 is 19 residues. The full variable domain, completed using reference TRBV11-2 and TRBJ2-7, is EAGVAQSPRYKIIEKRQSVAFWCNPISGHATLYWYQQILGQGPKLLIQFQNNGVVDDSQLPKDRFSAERLKGVDSTLKIQPAKLEDSAVYLCASSYPVFGSSGRRYEQYFGPGTRLTVT.

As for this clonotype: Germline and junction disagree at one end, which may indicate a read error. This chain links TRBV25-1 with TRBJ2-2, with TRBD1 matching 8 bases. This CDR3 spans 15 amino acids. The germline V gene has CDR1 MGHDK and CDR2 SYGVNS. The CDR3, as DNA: TGTGCCAGCGGGGAACCGGGACAGGTCATTGGGGAGCCGTTTTTT. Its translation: CASGEPGQVIGEPFF.

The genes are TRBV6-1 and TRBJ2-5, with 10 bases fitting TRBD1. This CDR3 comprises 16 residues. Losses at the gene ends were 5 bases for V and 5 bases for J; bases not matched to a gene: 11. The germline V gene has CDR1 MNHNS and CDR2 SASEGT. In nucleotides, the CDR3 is TGTGCCAGCAGTTACTCAGGACAGGGGGAGGGGGAGACCCAGTACTTC. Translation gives CASSYSGQGEGETQYF.

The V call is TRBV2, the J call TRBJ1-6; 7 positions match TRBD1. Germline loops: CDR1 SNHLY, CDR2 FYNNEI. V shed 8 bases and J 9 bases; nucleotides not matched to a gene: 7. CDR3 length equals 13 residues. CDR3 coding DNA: TGTGCCAGCTCACAGGGGATACGTTCACCCCTCCACTTT. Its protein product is CASSQGIRSPLHF.

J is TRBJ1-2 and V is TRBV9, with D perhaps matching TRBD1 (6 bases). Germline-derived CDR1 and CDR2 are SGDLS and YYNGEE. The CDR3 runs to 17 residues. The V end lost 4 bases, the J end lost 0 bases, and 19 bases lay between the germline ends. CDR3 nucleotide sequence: TGTGCCAGCAGCTCCTACCCAGGGGTCAGCCCTAACTATGGCTACACCTTC. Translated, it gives CASSSYPGVSPNYGYTF.

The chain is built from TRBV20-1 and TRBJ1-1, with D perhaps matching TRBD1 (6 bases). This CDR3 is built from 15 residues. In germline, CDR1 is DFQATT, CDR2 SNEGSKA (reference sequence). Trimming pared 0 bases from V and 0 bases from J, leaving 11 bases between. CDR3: CSARDQGQLNTEAFF. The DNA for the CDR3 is TGCAGTGCTAGAGATCAGGGACAATTGAACACTGAAGCTTTCTTT.

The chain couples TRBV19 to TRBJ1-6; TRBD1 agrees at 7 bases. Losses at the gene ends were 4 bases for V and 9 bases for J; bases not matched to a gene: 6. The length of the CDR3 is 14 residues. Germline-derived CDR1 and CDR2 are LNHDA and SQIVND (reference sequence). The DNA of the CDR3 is TGTGCCAGTAGTAATCCAGGGGGTTTTTCACCCCTCCACTTT. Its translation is CASSNPGGFSPLHF.

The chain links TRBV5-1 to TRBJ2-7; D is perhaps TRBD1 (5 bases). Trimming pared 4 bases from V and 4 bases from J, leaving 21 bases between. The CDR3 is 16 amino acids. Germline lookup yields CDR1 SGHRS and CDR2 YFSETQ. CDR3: CASSQDQYQGYYEQYF. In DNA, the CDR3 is TGCGCCAGCAGCCAAGATCAGTATCAGGGTTATTACGAGCAGTACTTC. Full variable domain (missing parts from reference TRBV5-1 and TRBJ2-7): KAGVTQTPRYLIKTRGQQVTLSCSPISGHRSVSWYQQTPGQGLQFLFEYFSETQRNKGNFPGRFSGRQFSNSRSEMNVSTLELGDSALYLCASSQDQYQGYYEQYFGPGTRLTVT.

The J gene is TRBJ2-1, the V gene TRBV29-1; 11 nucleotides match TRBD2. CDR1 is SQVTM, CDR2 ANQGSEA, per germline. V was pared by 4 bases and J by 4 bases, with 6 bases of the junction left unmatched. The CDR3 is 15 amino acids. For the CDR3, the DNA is TGCAGCGTTGTGGCTAGCGGGGGGAATTACAATGAGCAGTTCTTC. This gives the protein CSVVASGGNYNEQFF.

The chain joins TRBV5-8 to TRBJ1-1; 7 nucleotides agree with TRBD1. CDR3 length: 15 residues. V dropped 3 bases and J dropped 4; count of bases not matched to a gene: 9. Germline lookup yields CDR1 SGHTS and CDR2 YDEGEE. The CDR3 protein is CASSSENRGGTEAFF. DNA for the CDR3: TGTGCCAGCAGCTCCGAAAACAGGGGAGGCACTGAAGCTTTCTTT.

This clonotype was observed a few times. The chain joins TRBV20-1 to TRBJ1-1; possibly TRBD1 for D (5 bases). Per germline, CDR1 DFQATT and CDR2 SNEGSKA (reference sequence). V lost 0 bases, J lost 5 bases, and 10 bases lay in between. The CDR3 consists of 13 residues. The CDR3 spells CSAREGGWTEAFF. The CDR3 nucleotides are TGCAGTGCTAGAGAGGGGGGTTGGACTGAAGCTTTCTTT.

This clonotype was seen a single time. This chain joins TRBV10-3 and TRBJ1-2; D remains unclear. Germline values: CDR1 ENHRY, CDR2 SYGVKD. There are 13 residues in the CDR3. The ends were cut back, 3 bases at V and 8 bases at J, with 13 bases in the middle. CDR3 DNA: TGTGCCATCAGTGACGGTGGGGTCGGCGGCTACACCTTC. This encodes CAISDGGVGGYTF.

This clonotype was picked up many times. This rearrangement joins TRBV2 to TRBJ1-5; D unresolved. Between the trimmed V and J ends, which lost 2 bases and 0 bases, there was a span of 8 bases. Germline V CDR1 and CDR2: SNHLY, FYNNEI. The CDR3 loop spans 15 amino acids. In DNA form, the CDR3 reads TGTGCCAGCAGTGAAAGGTCGTATAGCAATCAGCCCCAGCATTTT. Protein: CASSERSYSNQPQHF.

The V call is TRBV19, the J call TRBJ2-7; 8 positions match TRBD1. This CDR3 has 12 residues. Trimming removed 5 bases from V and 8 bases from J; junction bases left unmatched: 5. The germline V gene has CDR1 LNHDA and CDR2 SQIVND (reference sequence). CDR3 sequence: CASSSSGGKQYF. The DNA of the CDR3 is TGTGCCAGTAGTTCCTCAGGGGGCAAGCAGTACTTC.

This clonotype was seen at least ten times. The CDR3 protein is CASSLAKGQGEGYTF. DNA for the CDR3: TGTGCCAGCAGCTTAGCGAAGGGGCAGGGGGAAGGCTACACCTTC. This rearrangement joins TRBV7-2 to TRBJ1-2; 7 nucleotides agree with TRBD1. The CDR3 sequence is 15 residues long. J lost 8 bases, V lost 0 bases, and 9 bases had no gene match. Germline lookup yields CDR1 SGHTA and CDR2 FQGNSA.

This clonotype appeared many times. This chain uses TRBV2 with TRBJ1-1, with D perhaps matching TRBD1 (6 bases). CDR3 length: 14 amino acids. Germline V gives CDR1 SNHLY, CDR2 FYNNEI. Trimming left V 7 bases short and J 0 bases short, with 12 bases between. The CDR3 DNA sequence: TGTGCCAGCAATGCGGACAGCGTGAACACTGAAGCTTTCTTT. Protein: CASNADSVNTEAFF.

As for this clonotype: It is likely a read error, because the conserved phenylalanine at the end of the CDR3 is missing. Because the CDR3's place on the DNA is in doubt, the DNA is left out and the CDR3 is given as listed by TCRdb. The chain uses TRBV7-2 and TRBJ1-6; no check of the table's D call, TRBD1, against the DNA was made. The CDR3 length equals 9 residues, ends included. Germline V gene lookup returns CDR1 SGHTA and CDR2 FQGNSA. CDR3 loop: CASSTGTGL.

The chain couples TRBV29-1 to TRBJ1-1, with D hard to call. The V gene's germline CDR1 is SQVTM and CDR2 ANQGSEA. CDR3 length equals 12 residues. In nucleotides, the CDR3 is TGCAGTGCTGGGCCGTTGGACACTGAAGCTTTCTTT. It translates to CSAGPLDTEAFF.

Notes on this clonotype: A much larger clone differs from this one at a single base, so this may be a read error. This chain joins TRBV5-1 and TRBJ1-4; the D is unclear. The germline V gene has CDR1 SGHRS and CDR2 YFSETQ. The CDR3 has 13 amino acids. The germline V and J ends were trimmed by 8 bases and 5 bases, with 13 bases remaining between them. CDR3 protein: CARRLNPNEKLFF. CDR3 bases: TGCGCCAGAAGACTCAACCCCAATGAAAAACTGTTTTTT.

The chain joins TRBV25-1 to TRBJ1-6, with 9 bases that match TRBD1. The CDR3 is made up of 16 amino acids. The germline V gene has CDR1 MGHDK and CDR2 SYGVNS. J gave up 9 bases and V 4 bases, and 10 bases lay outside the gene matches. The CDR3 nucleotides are TGTGCCAGCAGTGCTAGAGATGGGACAGGGACTTCACCCCTCCACTTT. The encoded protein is CASSARDGTGTSPLHF.

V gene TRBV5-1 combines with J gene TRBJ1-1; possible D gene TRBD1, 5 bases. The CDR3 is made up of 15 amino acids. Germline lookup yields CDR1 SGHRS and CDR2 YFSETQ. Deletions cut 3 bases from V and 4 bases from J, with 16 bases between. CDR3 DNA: TGCGCCAGCAGCTCGGCTGGAGGGAGGGGCACTGAAGCTTTCTTT. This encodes CASSSAGGRGTEAFF.